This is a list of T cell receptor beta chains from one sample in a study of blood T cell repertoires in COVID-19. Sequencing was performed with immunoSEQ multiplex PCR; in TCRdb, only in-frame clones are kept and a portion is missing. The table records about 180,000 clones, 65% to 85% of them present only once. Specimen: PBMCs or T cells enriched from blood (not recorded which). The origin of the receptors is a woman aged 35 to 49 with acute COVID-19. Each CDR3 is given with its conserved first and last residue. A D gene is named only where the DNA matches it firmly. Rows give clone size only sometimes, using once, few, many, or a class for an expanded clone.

cdr3_aa: CASGTDSYTEAFF
cdr3_nt: TGTGCTAGTGGAACTGACAGTTACACTGAAGCTTTCTTT
v_call: TRBV12-5
clone_size: NA
j_call: TRBJ1-1
d_call: NA

cdr3_aa: CASSQRLAGGPGYEQYF
cdr3_nt: TGCGCCAGCAGCCAACGGCTAGCGGGAGGGCCCGGCTACGAGCAGTACTTC
v_call: TRBV4-1
clone_size: NA
j_call: TRBJ2-7
d_call: TRBD2

cdr3_aa: CASNADRGLGGYTF
cdr3_nt: TGTGCCAGTAACGCCGACAGGGGTCTAGGTGGCTACACCTTC
v_call: TRBV19
clone_size: once
j_call: TRBJ1-2
d_call: TRBD1

cdr3_aa: CASSGRQGVNEKLFF
cdr3_nt: TGTGCCAGCAGTGGGAGACAGGGCGTTAATGAAAAACTGTTTTTT
v_call: TRBV2
clone_size: NA
j_call: TRBJ1-4
d_call: TRBD1

cdr3_aa: CASSLVSSYEQYF
cdr3_nt: TGTGCCAGCAGCTTAGTGAGCTCCTACGAGCAGTACTTC
v_call: TRBV7-9
clone_size: NA
j_call: TRBJ2-7
d_call: NA

cdr3_aa: CGSAGGLNNEQFF
cdr3_nt: TGTGGGTCAGCCGGCGGCCTGAACAATGAGCAGTTCTTC
v_call: TRBV11-1
clone_size: NA
j_call: TRBJ2-1
d_call: NA

cdr3_aa: CASSPLEVMNTEAFF
cdr3_nt: TGTGCCAGCTCACCATTGGAGGTAATGAACACTGAAGCTTTCTTT
v_call: TRBV18
clone_size: NA
j_call: TRBJ1-1
d_call: NA

cdr3_aa: CASSLGASGGSNEQFF
cdr3_nt: TGCGCCAGCAGCTTGGGGGCTAGCGGGGGTTCCAATGAGCAGTTCTTC
v_call: TRBV5-1
clone_size: NA
j_call: TRBJ2-1
d_call: TRBD2

cdr3_aa: CASSLVRDTEAFF
cdr3_nt: TGTGCCAGCAGCTTAGTTCGGGACACTGAAGCTTTCTTT
v_call: TRBV7-8
clone_size: NA
j_call: TRBJ1-1
d_call: NA

cdr3_aa: CASHAPSSGTQETQYF
cdr3_nt: TGCGCCAGCCATGCTCCGAGTAGCGGGACACAAGAGACCCAGTACTTC
v_call: TRBV5-1
clone_size: once
j_call: TRBJ2-5
d_call: TRBD2

cdr3_aa: CASSVAGTSHEQFF
cdr3_nt: TGTGCCAGCAGCGTAGCGGGAACTAGTCATGAGCAGTTCTTC
v_call: TRBV9
clone_size: NA
j_call: TRBJ2-1
d_call: NA

cdr3_aa: CASSGLAGAWNEQFF
cdr3_nt: TGTGCCAGCTCAGGACTAGCGGGCGCCTGGAATGAGCAGTTCTTC
v_call: TRBV18
clone_size: NA
j_call: TRBJ2-1
d_call: TRBD2

cdr3_aa: CASRQVRSRTDTQYF
cdr3_nt: TGTGCCAGCAGACAGGTGCGCAGCCGCACAGATACGCAGTATTTT
v_call: TRBV27
clone_size: few
j_call: TRBJ2-3
d_call: NA

cdr3_aa: CAISGRNGAGGGYEQYF
cdr3_nt: TGTGCCATCAGTGGACGTAACGGAGCGGGAGGGGGTTACGAGCAGTACTTC
v_call: TRBV10-3
clone_size: few
j_call: TRBJ2-7
d_call: TRBD2

cdr3_aa: CASSLVQAALSEAFF
cdr3_nt: TGTGCCAGCAGTCTAGTCCAAGCGGCACTAAGTGAAGCTTTCTTT
v_call: TRBV27
clone_size: NA
j_call: TRBJ1-1
d_call: NA

cdr3_aa: CASSPSGGTQYF
cdr3_nt: TGTGCCAGCAGCCCGAGCGGGGGGACCCAGTACTTC
v_call: TRBV7-9
clone_size: NA
j_call: TRBJ2-5
d_call: TRBD2

cdr3_aa: CASSEAGTGAYEQYF
cdr3_nt: TGTGCCAGCAGTGAAGCGGGGACTGGAGCCTACGAGCAGTACTTC
v_call: TRBV6-1
clone_size: NA
j_call: TRBJ2-7
d_call: NA

cdr3_aa: CATRSLAGDYNEQFF
cdr3_nt: TGTGCCACCCGTAGTCTAGCGGGAGACTACAATGAGCAGTTCTTC
v_call: TRBV6-4
clone_size: once
j_call: TRBJ2-1
d_call: TRBD2

cdr3_aa: CSVDLGYNEQFF
cdr3_nt: TGCAGCGTAGACTTGGGCTACAATGAGCAGTTCTTC
v_call: TRBV29-1
clone_size: NA
j_call: TRBJ2-1
d_call: NA

cdr3_aa: CASSPDRGGFSYEQYF
cdr3_nt: TGTGCCAGCTCACCTGACAGGGGGGGGTTCTCCTACGAGCAGTACTTC
v_call: TRBV18
clone_size: NA
j_call: TRBJ2-7
d_call: TRBD1

cdr3_aa: CASSRGLADFYNEQFF
cdr3_nt: TGTGCCAGTAGTAGGGGACTAGCCGATTTCTACAATGAGCAGTTCTTC
v_call: TRBV19
clone_size: NA
j_call: TRBJ2-1
d_call: TRBD2

cdr3_aa: CASSDRGRDNTEAFF
cdr3_nt: TGTGCCAGCAGCGACAGGGGGCGGGATAACACTGAAGCTTTCTTT
v_call: TRBV2
clone_size: NA
j_call: TRBJ1-1
d_call: TRBD1

cdr3_aa: CAWSDTVLNYGYTF
cdr3_nt: TGTGCCTGGAGCGACACCGTTTTGAACTATGGCTACACCTTC
v_call: TRBV30
clone_size: NA
j_call: TRBJ1-2
d_call: NA

cdr3_aa: CASSLALTGGQETQYF
cdr3_nt: TGTGCCAGCAGCTTAGCTTTGACAGGGGGCCAAGAGACCCAGTACTTC
v_call: TRBV7-9
clone_size: few
j_call: TRBJ2-5
d_call: TRBD1

cdr3_aa: CASRRSSGDYTF
cdr3_nt: TGTGCCAGCAGGAGAAGTTCAGGGGACTACACCTTC
v_call: TRBV2
clone_size: NA
j_call: TRBJ1-2
d_call: NA

cdr3_aa: CASSGTSGSSGPYTQYF
cdr3_nt: TGTGCCAGCAGTGGGACTAGCGGGAGTTCGGGACCCTATACGCAGTATTTT
v_call: TRBV2
clone_size: NA
j_call: TRBJ2-3
d_call: TRBD2

cdr3_aa: CASSLAGGSHYGYTF
cdr3_nt: TGTGCCAGCAGCTTAGCAGGGGGGAGCCACTATGGCTACACCTTC
v_call: TRBV11-2
clone_size: NA
j_call: TRBJ1-2
d_call: TRBD1

cdr3_aa: CASSQAATRGEAFF
cdr3_nt: TGTGCCAGCAGCCAAGCAGCAACCAGAGGGGAAGCTTTCTTT
v_call: TRBV3-1/TRBV3-2
clone_size: NA
j_call: TRBJ1-1
d_call: NA

cdr3_aa: CASSSNRETQYF
cdr3_nt: TGTGCCAGCAGCTCTAACAGGGAGACCCAGTACTTC
v_call: TRBV7-6
clone_size: NA
j_call: TRBJ2-5
d_call: NA

cdr3_aa: CASSLMAGAIDEQFF
cdr3_nt: TGTGCCAGCAGCTTAATGGCAGGGGCTATAGATGAGCAGTTCTTC
v_call: TRBV11-3
clone_size: once
j_call: TRBJ2-1
d_call: NA

cdr3_aa: CASSRGTTNQYNEQFF
cdr3_nt: TGCGCCAGCAGCCGCGGGACTACGAATCAATACAATGAGCAGTTCTTC
v_call: TRBV5-1
clone_size: NA
j_call: TRBJ2-1
d_call: TRBD2

cdr3_aa: CASSSAGDTEAFF
cdr3_nt: TGCGCCAGCAGCTCCGCAGGGGACACTGAAGCTTTCTTT
v_call: TRBV5-1
clone_size: once
j_call: TRBJ1-1
d_call: NA

cdr3_aa: CASRKTSRTSALSYNEQFF
cdr3_nt: TGTGCCAGTAGGAAAACGTCCCGGACTAGCGCCCTCTCCTACAATGAGCAGTTCTTC
v_call: TRBV19
clone_size: NA
j_call: TRBJ2-1
d_call: TRBD2

cdr3_aa: CASSVGTGAYGYTF
cdr3_nt: TGTGCCAGCAGCGTAGGGACAGGGGCCTATGGCTACACCTTC
v_call: TRBV9
clone_size: NA
j_call: TRBJ1-2
d_call: TRBD1

cdr3_aa: CASSQKIGQGNTEAFF
cdr3_nt: TGCGCCAGCAGCCAAAAAATAGGACAGGGGAACACTGAAGCTTTCTTT
v_call: TRBV4-1
clone_size: NA
j_call: TRBJ1-1
d_call: TRBD1

cdr3_aa: CASSSPGWETEAFF
cdr3_nt: TGTGCCAGCAGTTCCCCAGGGTGGGAAACTGAAGCTTTCTTT
v_call: TRBV6-2/TRBV6-3
clone_size: NA
j_call: TRBJ1-1
d_call: NA

cdr3_aa: CASKAGSVNGELFF
cdr3_nt: TGTGCCAGCAAGGCAGGGTCAGTCAACGGGGAGCTGTTTTTT
v_call: TRBV6-5
clone_size: NA
j_call: TRBJ2-2
d_call: NA

cdr3_aa: CASSLPLLGQGGYGYTF
cdr3_nt: TGTGCCAGCAGCCTACCTCTTCTTGGACAGGGCGGCTATGGCTACACCTTC
v_call: TRBV13
clone_size: NA
j_call: TRBJ1-2
d_call: TRBD1

cdr3_aa: CASGLAQPGQNYSYNEQFF
cdr3_nt: TGTGCTAGTGGTTTGGCACAACCGGGACAGAATTACTCCTACAATGAGCAGTTCTTC
v_call: TRBV12-5
clone_size: NA
j_call: TRBJ2-1
d_call: TRBD1

cdr3_aa: CASSGLAGAYNEQFF
cdr3_nt: TGTGCCAGCTCCGGACTAGCGGGAGCTTACAATGAGCAGTTCTTC
v_call: TRBV7-2
clone_size: NA
j_call: TRBJ2-1
d_call: TRBD2

cdr3_aa: CAWSVMGQGDGYTF
cdr3_nt: TGTGCCTGGAGTGTTATGGGACAGGGGGATGGCTACACCTTC
v_call: TRBV30
clone_size: NA
j_call: TRBJ1-2
d_call: TRBD1

cdr3_aa: CSVEPAGGVWEQFF
cdr3_nt: TGCAGCGTTGAGCCCGCGGGGGGGGTGTGGGAGCAGTTCTTC
v_call: TRBV29-1
clone_size: few
j_call: TRBJ2-1
d_call: TRBD2

cdr3_aa: CASSLENRVGGYTF
cdr3_nt: TGTGCCAGCAGCTTAGAGAACAGGGTTGGTGGCTACACCTTC
v_call: TRBV7-9
clone_size: NA
j_call: TRBJ1-2
d_call: NA

cdr3_aa: CASSSILAGDSNEQFF
cdr3_nt: TGCGCCAGCAGCTCAATACTAGCGGGGGACTCAAATGAGCAGTTCTTC
v_call: TRBV5-1
clone_size: NA
j_call: TRBJ2-1
d_call: TRBD2

cdr3_aa: CASSTGQGDEKLFF
cdr3_nt: TGTGCCAGTAGTACGGGACAGGGAGATGAAAAACTGTTTTTT
v_call: TRBV19
clone_size: once
j_call: TRBJ1-4
d_call: TRBD1

cdr3_aa: CASSFRQGSSGANVLTF
cdr3_nt: TGTGCCAGCAGTTTTAGACAGGGGAGCTCGGGGGCCAACGTCCTGACTTTC
v_call: TRBV27
clone_size: NA
j_call: TRBJ2-6
d_call: TRBD1

cdr3_aa: CASSNGADTEAFF
cdr3_nt: TGTGCCAGCAGCAACGGTGCGGACACTGAAGCTTTCTTT
v_call: TRBV11-2
clone_size: NA
j_call: TRBJ1-1
d_call: NA

cdr3_aa: CASSFGDQAYNEQFF
cdr3_nt: TGTGCCAGCAGCTTCGGCGACCAGGCCTACAATGAGCAGTTCTTC
v_call: TRBV11-3
clone_size: NA
j_call: TRBJ2-1
d_call: NA

cdr3_aa: CASSAPGLAGYTDTQYF
cdr3_nt: TGTGCCAGCAGCGCCCCGGGACTAGCGGGATACACAGATACGCAGTATTTT
v_call: TRBV7-9
clone_size: NA
j_call: TRBJ2-3
d_call: TRBD2

cdr3_aa: CAWSVGHIVSTLNEQYF
cdr3_nt: TGTGCCTGGAGTGTTGGACATATCGTGTCGACCCTAAACGAGCAGTACTTC
v_call: TRBV30
clone_size: NA
j_call: TRBJ2-7
d_call: NA

cdr3_aa: CSVGWSSYNEQFF
cdr3_nt: TGCAGCGTTGGTTGGAGCTCCTACAATGAGCAGTTCTTC
v_call: TRBV29-1
clone_size: NA
j_call: TRBJ2-1
d_call: NA

cdr3_aa: CASSYGQTYEQYF
cdr3_nt: TGTGCCAGCAGTTACGGCCAGACCTACGAGCAGTACTTC
v_call: TRBV6-5
clone_size: NA
j_call: TRBJ2-7
d_call: NA

cdr3_aa: CASSLTVRTGWMNTEAFF
cdr3_nt: TGTGCCAGCAGCTTAACTGTACGGACAGGCTGGATGAACACTGAAGCTTTCTTT
v_call: TRBV7-9
clone_size: NA
j_call: TRBJ1-1
d_call: TRBD1

cdr3_aa: CASSGSTGGNQPQHF
cdr3_nt: TGTGCCAGCTCAGGATCGACAGGGGGCAATCAGCCCCAGCATTTT
v_call: TRBV18
clone_size: NA
j_call: TRBJ1-5
d_call: TRBD1

cdr3_aa: CASSPLGTSALDTQYF
cdr3_nt: TGTGCCAGCAGTCCGCTGGGGACTAGCGCTTTAGATACGCAGTATTTT
v_call: TRBV28
clone_size: once
j_call: TRBJ2-3
d_call: TRBD2

cdr3_aa: CASSDRQGSWETQYF
cdr3_nt: TGTGCCAGCAGTGACCGTCAGGGATCGTGGGAGACCCAGTACTTC
v_call: TRBV2
clone_size: NA
j_call: TRBJ2-5
d_call: NA

cdr3_aa: CASSPGVTYNSPLHF
cdr3_nt: TGTGCCAGCAGCCCAGGGGTTACCTATAATTCACCCCTCCACTTT
v_call: TRBV27
clone_size: NA
j_call: TRBJ1-6
d_call: NA

cdr3_aa: CASTGGGQPQHF
cdr3_nt: TGTGCCAGCACCGGTGGCGGACAGCCCCAGCATTTT
v_call: TRBV12-3/TRBV12-4
clone_size: NA
j_call: TRBJ1-5
d_call: NA

cdr3_aa: CASSSEPGDNEQFF
cdr3_nt: TGTGCCAGCAGCTCTGAGCCGGGGGACAATGAGCAGTTCTTC
v_call: TRBV5-8
clone_size: NA
j_call: TRBJ2-1
d_call: NA